This section outlines one T cell receptor beta chain sequence together with its context. This sample was included in a study of blood T cell repertoires in COVID-19. Study in general: Acute-phase and convalescent COVID-19 samples originated in the United States, Italy and Spain. PBMCs, B-cell-depleted T cells, or T cells were the source of the cDNA or gDNA that made up the material.

Per the original data handling: Quantification of nucleated cells was approximated via reference gene primer amplification. The table came from immunoSEQ multiplex PCR; TCRdb's copy has only in-frame clones and leaves some out. V and J calls plus clone size are reproduced from that table; the DNA served to infer D and trimming. The sample holds fewer than 130,000 clones, approximately 82% seen once. Germline loops: CDR1 SGHRS, CDR2 YFSETQ. This CDR3 has 13 residues. Between the trimmed V and J ends, which lost 4 bases and 9 bases, there was a span of 11 bases. This receptor was obtained from a woman at least 80 years old with acute or convalescent COVID-19. Input material: peripheral blood. The chain links TRBV5-1 to TRBJ1-6, with D perhaps TRBD1 (5 bases). In DNA form, the CDR3 reads TGCGCCAGCAGCGTCCAGGGTGGTTCACCCCTCCACTTT. The encoded protein is CASSVQGGSPLHF.